This entry concerns a single T cell receptor beta chain. From germline, CDR1 is SGHRS and CDR2 YFSETQ. Trimming shortened V by 0 bases and J by 0 bases, and 4 bases separated the two germline ends. CDR3 size: 13 residues. All donors had upfront surgery, without preoperative chemotherapy or radiotherapy, and never received immunotherapy. Every patient either smoked or had heavy second-hand smoke exposure. This record belongs to a study of T cells and copy number aberrations in small-cell lung cancer. Sequencing used immunoSEQ multiplex PCR; TCRdb keeps in-frame clones, though not all of them. The sample shows about 1,300 clones, roughly 80% of them seen only once.

The chain recombines TRBV5-1 with TRBJ2-7; D ambiguous. This clonotype was obtained from a woman in her fifties or sixties with small cell lung cancer. Material: tumor tissue. CDR3 nucleotide sequence: TGCGCCAGCAGCTTGGGGATCTCCTACGAGCAGTACTTC. As protein: CASSLGISYEQYF.